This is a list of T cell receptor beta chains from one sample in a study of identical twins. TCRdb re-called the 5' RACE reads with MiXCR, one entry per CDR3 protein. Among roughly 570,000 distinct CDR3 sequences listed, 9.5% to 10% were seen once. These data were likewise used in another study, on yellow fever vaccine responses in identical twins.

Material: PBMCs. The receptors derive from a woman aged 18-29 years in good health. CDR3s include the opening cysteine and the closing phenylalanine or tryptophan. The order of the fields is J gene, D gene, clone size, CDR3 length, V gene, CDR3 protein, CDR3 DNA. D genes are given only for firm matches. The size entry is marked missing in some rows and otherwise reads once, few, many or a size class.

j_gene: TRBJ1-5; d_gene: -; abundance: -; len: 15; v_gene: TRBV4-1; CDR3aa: CASSQDADPNQPQHF; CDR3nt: TGCGCCAGCAGCCAAGATGCGGACCCAAATCAGCCCCAGCATTTT
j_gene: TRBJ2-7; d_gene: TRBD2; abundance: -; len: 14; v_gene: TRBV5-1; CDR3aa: CASSLVAGAREQYF; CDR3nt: TGCGCCAGCAGCTTGGTAGCGGGAGCTCGCGAGCAGTACTTC
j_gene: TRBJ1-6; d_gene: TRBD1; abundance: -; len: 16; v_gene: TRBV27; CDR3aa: CASSDRAQWGNSPLHF; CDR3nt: TGTGCCAGCAGCGACAGGGCCCAGTGGGGAAATTCACCCCTCCACTTT
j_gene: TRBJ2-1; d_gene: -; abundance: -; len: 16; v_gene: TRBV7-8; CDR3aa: CASSLSGESSYNEQFF; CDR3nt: TGTGCCAGCAGCTTATCCGGGGAAAGCTCCTACAATGAGCAGTTCTTC
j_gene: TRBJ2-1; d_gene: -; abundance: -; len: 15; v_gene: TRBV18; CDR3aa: CASSPTITGGNEQFF; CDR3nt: TGTGCCAGCTCACCAACGATCACAGGAGGCAATGAGCAGTTCTTC
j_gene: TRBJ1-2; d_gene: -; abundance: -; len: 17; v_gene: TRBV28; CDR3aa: CASSPYMRALGNYGYTF; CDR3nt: TGTGCCAGCAGCCCCTATATGAGGGCGCTGGGAAACTATGGCTACACCTTC
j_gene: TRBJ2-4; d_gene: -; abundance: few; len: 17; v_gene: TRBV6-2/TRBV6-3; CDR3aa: CASSYLEGTLAKNIQYF; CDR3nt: TGTGCCAGCAGTTACCTGGAGGGAACTCTAGCCAAAAACATTCAGTACTTC
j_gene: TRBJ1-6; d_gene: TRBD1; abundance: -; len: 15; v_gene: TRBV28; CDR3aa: CASSSGQGFNSPLHF; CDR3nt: TGTGCCAGCAGTTCGGGACAGGGTTTCAATTCACCCCTCCACTTT
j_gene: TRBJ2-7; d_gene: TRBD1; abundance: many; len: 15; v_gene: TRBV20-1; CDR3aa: CSARDLRQGAYEQYF; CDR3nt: TGCAGTGCTAGAGATCTGAGGCAGGGGGCGTATGAGCAGTACTTC
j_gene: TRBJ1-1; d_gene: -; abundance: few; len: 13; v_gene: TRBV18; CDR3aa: CASSPVRGTEAFF; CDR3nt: TGTGCCAGCTCACCAGTCCGAGGGACTGAAGCTTTCTTT
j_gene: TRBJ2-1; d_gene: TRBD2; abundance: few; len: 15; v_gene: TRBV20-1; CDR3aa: CSANTGTSDYNEQFF; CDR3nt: TGCAGTGCTAACACCGGGACTAGCGACTACAATGAGCAGTTCTTC
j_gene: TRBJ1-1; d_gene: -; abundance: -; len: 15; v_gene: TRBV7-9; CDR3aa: CASSWETALGVEAFF; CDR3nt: TGTGCCAGCAGCTGGGAGACAGCCTTGGGGGTTGAAGCTTTCTTT
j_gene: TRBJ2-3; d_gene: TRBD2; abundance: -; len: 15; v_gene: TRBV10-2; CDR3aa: CASSDPSGGRGTQYF; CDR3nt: TGCGCCAGCAGTGACCCTAGCGGGGGCCGTGGTACGCAGTATTTT
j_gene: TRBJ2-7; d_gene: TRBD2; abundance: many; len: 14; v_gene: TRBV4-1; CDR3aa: CASSPLGTNYEQYF; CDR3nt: TGCGCCAGCAGCCCCCTGGGGACTAACTACGAGCAGTACTTC
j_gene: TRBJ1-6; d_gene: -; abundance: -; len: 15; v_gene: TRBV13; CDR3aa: CASSSGHRDATPLHF; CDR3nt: TGTGCCAGCAGCTCCGGCCACAGGGATGCGACACCCCTCCACTTT
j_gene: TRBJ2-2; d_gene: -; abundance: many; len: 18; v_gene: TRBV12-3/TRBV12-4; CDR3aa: CASSPGQAGDLNTGELFF; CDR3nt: TGTGCTAGCAGTCCCGGACAGGCGGGAGATTTAAACACCGGGGAGCTGTTTTTT
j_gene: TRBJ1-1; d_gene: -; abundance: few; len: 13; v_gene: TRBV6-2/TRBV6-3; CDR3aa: CASKWGLYTEAFF; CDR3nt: TGTGCCAGCAAGTGGGGGCTATACACTGAAGCTTTCTTT
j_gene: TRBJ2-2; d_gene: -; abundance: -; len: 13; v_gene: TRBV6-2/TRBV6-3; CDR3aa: CASSYSPPGELFF; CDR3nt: TGTGCCAGCAGTTACTCGCCGCCCGGGGAGCTGTTTTTT
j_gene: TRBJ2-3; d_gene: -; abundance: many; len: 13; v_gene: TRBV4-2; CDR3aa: CASSLELTDTQYF; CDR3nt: TGTGCCAGCAGCCTGGAACTCACAGATACGCAGTATTTT
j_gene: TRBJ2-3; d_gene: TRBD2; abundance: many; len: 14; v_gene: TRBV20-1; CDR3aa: CSARTSGGADTQYF; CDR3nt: TGCAGTGCCAGGACTAGCGGGGGGGCAGATACGCAGTATTTT